The source of this T cell receptor (beta chain) is a study of shared T cell receptors in the human thymus. The germline V gene encodes CDR1 LNHNV and CDR2 YYDKDF (reference sequence). The ends were cut back, 0 bases at V and 11 bases at J, with 12 bases in the middle. The CDR3 runs 13 residues. Method: immunoSEQ multiplex PCR; TCRdb's copy keeps in-frame clones and lacks some. The sample records approximately 660,000 clones, 88% being singletons. The same specimen was also included in a second study, on human thymus T cells.

The receptor was derived from a boy less than two years old with a congenital heart defect. Source material: thymocytes. This chain connects TRBV15 to TRBJ2-3; a weak D match, TRBD2 (6 bases). This chain's CDR3 is CATSRERRGRQYF. In DNA, the CDR3 is TGTGCCACCAGCAGAGAGCGGCGGGGAAGGCAGTATTTT.